These 25 T cell receptor beta chains originate from one sample sequenced in a study of beta chain features in type 1 diabetes. Study-wide results and limits: Among all four CD4+ subsets, Type 1 diabetes patients had TCRB CDR3s that were moderately but significantly shorter.

Expressed TCRB transcripts were sequenced because the isolated RNA had all been reverse transcribed beforehand. Method: immunoSEQ multiplex PCR; TCRdb's copy keeps in-frame clones and lacks some. Of approximately 250,000 clones in the sample, around 25% were seen once. These receptors have no identified antigens. The sequencing sample was made of naive CD4+ T cells from blood. Source of these receptors: a woman aged 30 to 39 with type 1 diabetes.

The chain combines TRBV5-6 with TRBJ2-2, with 7 bases aligning to TRBD2. CDR3 length: 18 residues. Germline CDR1 SGHDT, CDR2 YYEEEE. Trimming at V came to 1 base and at J to 9 bases, leaving 18 bases not matched to a gene. CDR3 residues: CASSLRPSGAGLKRELFF. The CDR3 DNA reads as TGTGCCAGCAGCTTGCGCCCCAGCGGGGCGGGACTGAAGAGGGAGCTGTTTTTT.

V usage is TRBV4-1 and J usage is TRBJ2-1; the match to TRBD1 covers 10 bases. From germline, CDR1 is MGHRA and CDR2 YSYEKL. This CDR3 has 15 residues. Trimming cost V 6 bases and J 8 bases; bases outside gene matches: 10. CDR3 in DNA: TGCGCCAGCAGAACCGGGACAGGGGAGAAGCATGAGCAGTTCTTC. It is translated as CASRTGTGEKHEQFF.

Only a few counts were recorded for this clone. This chain joins TRBV29-1 and TRBJ1-3; TRBD1 matches 8 bases. The CDR3 loop spans 13 amino acids. Trimming took 6 bases from V and 7 from J; bases not matched to a gene: 8. Germline values: CDR1 SQVTM, CDR2 ANQGSEA. CDR3: CSVATGVSNTIYF. CDR3 coding DNA: TGCAGCGTCGCGACAGGGGTTTCGAACACCATATATTTT. Full variable domain (missing parts from reference TRBV29-1 and TRBJ1-3): SAVISQKPSRDICQRGTSLTIQCQVDSQVTMMFWYRQQPGQSLTLIATANQGSEATYESGFVIDKFPISRPNLTFSTLTVSNMSPEDSSIYLCSVATGVSNTIYFGEGSWLTVV.

In its sample, this clone was seen once. This rearrangement joins TRBV5-1 to TRBJ2-2; 11 bases map to TRBD2. The CDR3 length is 16 residues. Germline-derived CDR1 and CDR2 are SGHRS and YFSETQ. V lost 3 bases, J lost 1 base, and 2 bases stayed unmatched. CDR3 in amino acids: CASSWGTSGNTGELFF. DNA of the CDR3: TGCGCCAGCAGCTGGGGGACTAGCGGGAACACCGGGGAGCTGTTTTTT.

This chain links TRBV6-4 with TRBJ2-3, with a possible D match to TRBD1 (5 bases). This CDR3 spans 16 amino acids. V was clipped by 4 bases and J by 5 bases, with 19 bases between them. Germline V CDR1 and CDR2: MRHNA, SNTAGT. The CDR3 sequence: CASSVSGAPQGDTQYF. As DNA, the CDR3 is TGTGCCAGCAGTGTCTCTGGAGCGCCTCAGGGAGATACGCAGTATTTT.

CDR3 sequence reads: CAWSVRQGVNTIYF. CDR3 DNA: TGTGCCTGGAGTGTACGACAGGGGGTGAACACCATATATTTT. The chain joins TRBV30 to TRBJ1-3, with 9 bases identical to TRBD1. CDR3 size: 14 residues. V was clipped by 0 bases and J by 7 bases; unmatched bases: 4. Germline CDR1 is GTSNPN and CDR2 is SVGIG (reference sequence).

The chain couples TRBV7-8 to TRBJ2-7, with TRBD2 identical over 8 bases. Germline values: CDR1 SGHVS, CDR2 FQNEAQ. The CDR3 runs 14 residues. With V trimmed by 2 bases and J by 4 bases, 4 bases remained unmatched. The CDR3 spells CASSLSGGIYEQYF. In nucleotides, the CDR3 is TGTGCCAGCAGCTTATCGGGGGGGATTTACGAGCAGTACTTC. The full variable domain, its missing parts supplied by reference TRBV7-8 and TRBJ2-7, is GAGVSQSPRYKVAKRGQDVALRCDPISGHVSLFWYQQALGQGPEFLTYFQNEAQLDKSGLPSDRFFAERPEGSVSTLKIQRTQQEDSAVYLCASSLSGGIYEQYFGPGTRLTVT.

V gene TRBV30 combines with J gene TRBJ2-7; 9 bases map to TRBD1. CDR3 length: 13 residues. Per germline, CDR1 GTSNPN and CDR2 SVGIG (reference sequence). V trimming: 1 base; J trimming: 8 bases; junction bases outside the gene matches: 6. In DNA, the CDR3 is TGTGCCTGGAGTGCAGGACAGGGGTTCCAGCAGTACTTC. It yields the protein CAWSAGQGFQQYF.

This chain connects TRBV15 to TRBJ2-7; 10 bases match TRBD1. The germline CDR1 and CDR2 sequences are LNHNV and YYDKDF (reference sequence). Unmatched junction bases numbered 2, after V lost 1 base and J lost 2 bases. This CDR3 is 15 amino acids long. The CDR3 region is CATSRGGTGAYEQYF. The CDR3 DNA is TGTGCCACCAGCAGAGGCGGGACAGGGGCCTACGAGCAGTACTTC.

The chain links TRBV29-1 to TRBJ2-5, with D possibly TRBD2 on 7 matching bases. This CDR3 contains 14 residues. With 0 bases removed from V and 4 bases from J, the gap between germline ends came to 12 bases. Germline CDR1 reads SQVTM; CDR2 reads ANQGSEA. The CDR3 nucleotides are TGCAGCGTTGAAGACACAGGGAGGGGAGAGACCCAGTACTTC. Residues: CSVEDTGRGETQYF. The whole variable domain, remainder taken from reference TRBV29-1 and TRBJ2-5, is SAVISQKPSRDICQRGTSLTIQCQVDSQVTMMFWYRQQPGQSLTLIATANQGSEATYESGFVIDKFPISRPNLTFSTLTVSNMSPEDSSIYLCSVEDTGRGETQYFGPGTRLLVL.

The chain has TRBV9 and TRBJ1-1; the D is unclear. Germline V gene data show CDR1 as SGDLS and CDR2 as YYNGEE. Trimming shortened V by 1 base and J by 5 bases, and 9 bases separated the two germline ends. This CDR3 has 13 residues. The CDR3 DNA sequence: TGTGCCAGCAGCGTACGGGATCGGACTGAAGCTTTCTTT. Protein: CASSVRDRTEAFF. The complete variable domain, with remaining parts taken from reference TRBV9 and TRBJ1-1, reads DSGVTQTPKHLITATGQRVTLRCSPRSGDLSVYWYQQSLDQGLQFLIQYYNGEERAKGNILERFSAQQFPDLHSELNLSSLELGDSALYFCASSVRDRTEAFFGQGTRLTVV.

This clone was seen only a few times. The gene calls are TRBV4-2 and TRBJ1-1; D is unresolved. Germline V lookup: CDR1 LGHNA, CDR2 YNFKEQ. The germline V and J ends were trimmed by 0 bases and 0 bases, with 11 bases remaining between them. CDR3 length: 16 amino acids. Written as DNA, the CDR3 is TGTGCCAGCAGCCAAGATCGGGGAGCGATGAACACTGAAGCTTTCTTT. Translated: CASSQDRGAMNTEAFF.

This clone was picked up a small number of times. The CDR3 DNA is TGTGCCAGCAGTGTGACAGTTCCCACTGAAGCTTTCTTT. It codes for CASSVTVPTEAFF. The chain employs TRBV6-1 and TRBJ1-1, with a weak D call TRBD1 (5 bases). The germline V gene encodes CDR1 MNHNS and CDR2 SASEGT. This CDR3 spans 13 amino acids. The V and J ends lost 4 bases and 4 bases respectively, with 10 bases between them.

The V call is TRBV30, the J call TRBJ1-2; 10 bases align to TRBD1. The CDR3 contains 14 residues. CDR1 and CDR2 (germline): GTSNPN, SVGIG (reference sequence). V lost 3 bases to trimming and J lost 3 bases; unmatched junction nucleotides: 4. For the CDR3, the DNA is TGTGCCTGGAGCCCCGGGACAGGGGACTATGGCTACACCTTC. Protein sequence: CAWSPGTGDYGYTF.

There are a few counts of this clone. The V gene is TRBV7-9, the J gene TRBJ1-1; TRBD1 is a possible D gene (6 bases). V was shortened by 6 bases and J by 4 bases, with 15 bases between the two germline ends. The CDR3 has 14 amino acids. CDR1 and CDR2 from the germline V gene are SEHNR and FQNEAQ (reference sequence). The CDR3 loop reads CASSSTGLGTEAFF. The CDR3 DNA reads TGTGCCAGCAGTAGTACAGGGTTAGGCACTGAAGCTTTCTTT. Filled out from reference TRBV7-9 and TRBJ1-1, the complete variable domain reads DTGVSQNPRHKITKRGQNVTFRCDPISEHNRLYWYRQTLGQGPEFLTYFQNEAQLEKSRLLSDRFSAERPKGSFSTLEIQRTEQGDSAMYLCASSSTGLGTEAFFGQGTRLTVV.

Only a few counts were recorded for this clone. CDR3 residues: CAWSIQGLYGYTF. The CDR3, as DNA: TGTGCCTGGAGTATACAGGGGCTCTATGGCTACACCTTC. V gene TRBV30 combines with J gene TRBJ1-2; 7 bases map to TRBD1. Germline assignment: CDR1 GTSNPN and CDR2 SVGIG (reference sequence). J gave up 4 bases and V 2 bases, and 4 bases lay outside the gene matches. This CDR3 comprises 13 residues.

The chain links TRBV2 to TRBJ1-5; D perhaps matches TRBD1 (5 bases). Trimming removed 6 bases at V and 7 bases at J, with 13 bases between. This CDR3 has 13 amino acids. Germline assignment: CDR1 SNHLY and CDR2 FYNNEI. For the CDR3, the DNA is TGTGCCAGCAGATCCCAGGGAAACCAGCCCCAGCATTTT. Residues: CASRSQGNQPQHF.

This clone occurred a few times. The chain carries TRBV28 and TRBJ2-7; 7 bases are shared with TRBD1. CDR1 MDHEN and CDR2 SYDVKM come from the germline V gene. The CDR3 totals 13 residues. With V trimmed by 8 bases and J by 3 bases, 7 bases remained unmatched. The CDR3 reads CASHPGQIYEQYF. The CDR3 nucleotides read TGTGCCAGCCACCCGGGACAGATCTACGAGCAGTACTTC.

This clone was counted only a few times. The genes are TRBV29-1 and TRBJ2-7; 7 nucleotides match TRBD2. J gave up 0 bases and V 4 bases, and 6 bases lay outside the gene matches. This CDR3 is 14 amino acids long. Germline V gives CDR1 SQVTM, CDR2 ANQGSEA. In DNA, the CDR3 is TGCAGCGTTGTGCAAGCGGGAAGCTCCTACGAGCAGTACTTC. This gives the protein CSVVQAGSSYEQYF.

V gene TRBV18 combines with J gene TRBJ1-1; D gene unclear. This CDR3 is 13 amino acids long. V lost 0 bases and J lost 6, with 8 bases in between. The germline V gene encodes CDR1 KGHSH and CDR2 LQKENI. The CDR3 is CASSPPRAPEAFF. CDR3 DNA: TGTGCCAGCTCACCACCGAGAGCCCCTGAAGCTTTCTTT.

The chain couples TRBV29-1 to TRBJ2-5; the D gene is possibly TRBD1 (6 bases). Germline lookup yields CDR1 SQVTM and CDR2 ANQGSEA. V lost 0 bases to trimming and J lost 4 bases, with 15 bases between them. The CDR3 spans 15 residues. The CDR3 DNA sequence: TGCAGCGTTGAAGATAGCCAGACAGGAGGAGAGACCCAGTACTTC. Amino acid sequence: CSVEDSQTGGETQYF. The variable domain in full, completed from reference TRBV29-1 and TRBJ2-5, reads SAVISQKPSRDICQRGTSLTIQCQVDSQVTMMFWYRQQPGQSLTLIATANQGSEATYESGFVIDKFPISRPNLTFSTLTVSNMSPEDSSIYLCSVEDSQTGGETQYFGPGTRLLVL.

Details on this clone: This CDR3 is also generated by other DNA sequences in the sample. This sequence joins TRBV9 and TRBJ1-1; 7 nucleotides align to TRBD1. Germline V CDR1 and CDR2: SGDLS, YYNGEE. The CDR3 has 14 residues. The V and J ends lost 3 bases and 3 bases, in that order; junction bases with no gene match: 5. The DNA for the CDR3 is TGTGCCAGCAGCGGAGGGGGCTGGGACACTGAAGCTTTCTTT. This encodes CASSGGGWDTEAFF.

The table lists this clone with a few counts. The V gene is TRBV6-6, the J gene TRBJ1-2; D possibly corresponds to TRBD1 (6 bases). Germline loops: CDR1 MNHNY, CDR2 SVGAGI (reference sequence). The CDR3 is made up of 15 amino acids. V lost 5 bases and J 0 bases, leaving 13 bases between the germline ends. The CDR3 here is CASSPVTGANYGYTF. In nucleotides, the CDR3 is TGTGCCAGCAGTCCGGTGACAGGAGCTAACTATGGCTACACCTTC.

Notes on this clone: Other DNA sequences from this sample encode an identical CDR3 as well. This sequence joins TRBV5-1 and TRBJ1-5; D is ambiguous. The CDR3 is 14 amino acids. V was trimmed by 0 bases and J by 2 bases, leaving 6 bases between them. Germline V gene data show CDR1 as SGHRS and CDR2 as YFSETQ. As DNA, the CDR3 is TGCGCCAGCAGCTTGGGCGGGGGCAATCAGCCCCAGCATTTT. This encodes CASSLGGGNQPQHF.

The chain employs TRBV5-4 and TRBJ1-1, with 7 bases that match TRBD1. The J segment lost 6 bases and the V segment lost 4 bases, leaving 6 bases of the junction unmatched. Germline V gene sequence: CDR1 SGHNT, CDR2 YYREEE (reference sequence). This CDR3 comprises 13 residues. The CDR3 loop reads CASSRTGFPEAFF. Written as DNA, the CDR3 is TGTGCCAGCAGCCGGACAGGATTCCCTGAAGCTTTCTTT.